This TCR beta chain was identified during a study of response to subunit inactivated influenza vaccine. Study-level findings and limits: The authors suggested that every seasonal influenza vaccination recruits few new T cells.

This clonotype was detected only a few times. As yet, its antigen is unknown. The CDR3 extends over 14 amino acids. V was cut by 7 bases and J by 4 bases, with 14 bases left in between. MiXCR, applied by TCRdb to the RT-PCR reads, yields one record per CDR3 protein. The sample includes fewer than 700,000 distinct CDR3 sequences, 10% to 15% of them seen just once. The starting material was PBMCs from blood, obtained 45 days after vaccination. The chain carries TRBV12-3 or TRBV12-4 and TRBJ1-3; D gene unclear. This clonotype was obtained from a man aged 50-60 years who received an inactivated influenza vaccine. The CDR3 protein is CASIEIGGGNTIYF. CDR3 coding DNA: TGTGCCAGCATCGAAATCGGAGGAGGAAACACCATATATTTT.